Each of the 11 T cell receptor beta chains below was sequenced from the same sample in a study of blood T cells in healthy people across ages. Next came a second PCR, run for about 7 to 12 cycles, which used a sample-barcoded 5' primer along with a J-beta primer mix. TCRdb fed the 5' RACE reads into MiXCR, producing one record per CDR3 protein. Among approximately 830,000 distinct CDR3 sequences, 62% were seen once, and the ten largest hold 25% to 30%. The specimen was blood. These receptors all stem from a young man in good health.

This chain uses TRBV29-1 with TRBJ1-4, with D possibly matching TRBD1 (5 bases). The germline V gene has CDR1 SQVTM and CDR2 ANQGSEA. This CDR3 has 13 amino acids. V was shortened by 7 bases and J by 4 bases, with 13 bases between the two germline ends. As DNA, the CDR3 is TGCAGCGCTGGGGGACGGGTTAATGAAAAACTGTTTTTT. It is translated as CSAGGRVNEKLFF.

The V gene is TRBV21-1, the J gene TRBJ2-7; the table assigns TRBD1, which was not confirmed against the DNA. TRBV21-1 counts as a pseudogene. This CDR3 is 14 amino acids long. The CDR3 region is CASSRDERDYEQYF. In DNA, the CDR3 is TGTGCCAGCAGCAGGGACGAACGAGACTACGAGCAGTACTTC.

V usage is TRBV12-3 or TRBV12-4 and J usage is TRBJ2-5, with 7 bases that match TRBD1. The tail of the sequence fits TRBJ2-7 better, so the J call may be wrong. This CDR3 has 15 amino acids. DNA for the CDR3: TGTGCCAGCAGTTGGAGACAGGGCTTTTCCCACGAGCAGTACTTC. Translating gives CASSWRQGFSHEQYF.

The chain carries TRBV7-8 and TRBJ2-5; TRBD2 matches at 11 bases. The end of the DNA is better explained by TRBJ2-7, so the J call may be wrong. The V gene's germline CDR1 is SGHVS and CDR2 FQNEAQ. The CDR3 extends over 17 amino acids. This chain's CDR3 is CASSWGRTSGSGYEQYF. The CDR3 bases are TGTGCCAGCAGCTGGGGACGGACTAGCGGGTCAGGCTACGAGCAGTACTTC.

The chain uses TRBV10-3 and TRBJ2-5; D possibly corresponds to TRBD1 (6 bases). The CDR3 runs to 15 residues. Germline loops: CDR1 ENHRY, CDR2 SYGVKD. Trimming left V 5 bases short and J 1 base short, with 14 bases between. CDR3 nucleotide sequence: TGTGCCATCAGTTATGGGACATTTTTCCAAGAGACCCAGTACTTC. Its translation: CAISYGTFFQETQYF.

The chain links TRBV9 to TRBJ2-7; 10 bases map to TRBD1. There are 16 residues in the CDR3. V was clipped by 0 bases and J by 2 bases; unmatched bases: 5. CDR1 and CDR2 from the germline V gene are SGDLS and YYNGEE. CDR3 loop: CASSVGLGTGAYEQYF. The CDR3, as DNA: TGTGCCAGCAGCGTAGGACTCGGGACAGGGGCCTACGAGCAGTACTTC.

The CDR3 bases are TGTGCCAGCAGCCCCGCCGGGACTAGGAGGGTGACAGATACGCAGTATTTT. Amino acid sequence: CASSPAGTRRVTDTQYF. The chain uses TRBV7-2 and TRBJ2-3, with 8 bases that match TRBD2. The J segment lost 3 bases and the V segment lost 5 bases, leaving 13 bases of the junction unmatched. This CDR3 is 17 amino acids long. Looked up from germline, CDR1 is SGHTA and CDR2 is FQGNSA.

This chain uses TRBV2 with TRBJ1-6; possible D gene TRBD1, 6 bases. Germline V gene sequence: CDR1 SNHLY, CDR2 FYNNEI. The CDR3 spans 16 residues. V shed 4 bases and J shed 1 base, with 11 bases lying between them. The CDR3 coding sequence is TGTGCCAGCAGTGTTGGGGGGACATCCTATAATTCACCCCTCCACTTT. The encoded protein is CASSVGGTSYNSPLHF.

A few counts support this clonotype. The chain carries TRBV6-6 and TRBJ2-1; 10 bases fit TRBD2. Per the germline V gene, CDR1 is MNHNY and CDR2 is SVGAGI (reference sequence). The CDR3 is 18 residues long. Trimming cost V 2 bases and J 5 bases; bases outside gene matches: 12. The chain's CDR3 is CASSYRPGERGGNNEQFF. The CDR3 DNA is TGTGCCAGCAGTTACCGTCCGGGGGAGCGGGGGGGGAACAATGAGCAGTTCTTC.

As regards this clonotype: Germline and junction disagree at one end, which may indicate a read error. The chain couples TRBV12-3 or TRBV12-4 to TRBJ2-3, with D possibly TRBD1 on 6 matching bases. This CDR3 spans 12 amino acids. The CDR3, as DNA: TGTGCCAGCAGTACGAGGACAGATGCGCAGTATTTT. Translated: CASSTRTDAQYF.

Regarding this clonotype: One end of the junction does not line up with germline, which may come from a read error. The V and J genes are TRBV20-1 and TRBJ1-2; 8 bases agree with TRBD1. The CDR3 has 14 residues. Germline V gene lookup returns CDR1 DFQATT and CDR2 SNEGSKA (reference sequence). For the CDR3, the DNA is TGCAGTGCTAGAGTCAGGGGGCCGGTCTATGGTTACACCTTC. Encoded protein: CSARVRGPVYGYTF.